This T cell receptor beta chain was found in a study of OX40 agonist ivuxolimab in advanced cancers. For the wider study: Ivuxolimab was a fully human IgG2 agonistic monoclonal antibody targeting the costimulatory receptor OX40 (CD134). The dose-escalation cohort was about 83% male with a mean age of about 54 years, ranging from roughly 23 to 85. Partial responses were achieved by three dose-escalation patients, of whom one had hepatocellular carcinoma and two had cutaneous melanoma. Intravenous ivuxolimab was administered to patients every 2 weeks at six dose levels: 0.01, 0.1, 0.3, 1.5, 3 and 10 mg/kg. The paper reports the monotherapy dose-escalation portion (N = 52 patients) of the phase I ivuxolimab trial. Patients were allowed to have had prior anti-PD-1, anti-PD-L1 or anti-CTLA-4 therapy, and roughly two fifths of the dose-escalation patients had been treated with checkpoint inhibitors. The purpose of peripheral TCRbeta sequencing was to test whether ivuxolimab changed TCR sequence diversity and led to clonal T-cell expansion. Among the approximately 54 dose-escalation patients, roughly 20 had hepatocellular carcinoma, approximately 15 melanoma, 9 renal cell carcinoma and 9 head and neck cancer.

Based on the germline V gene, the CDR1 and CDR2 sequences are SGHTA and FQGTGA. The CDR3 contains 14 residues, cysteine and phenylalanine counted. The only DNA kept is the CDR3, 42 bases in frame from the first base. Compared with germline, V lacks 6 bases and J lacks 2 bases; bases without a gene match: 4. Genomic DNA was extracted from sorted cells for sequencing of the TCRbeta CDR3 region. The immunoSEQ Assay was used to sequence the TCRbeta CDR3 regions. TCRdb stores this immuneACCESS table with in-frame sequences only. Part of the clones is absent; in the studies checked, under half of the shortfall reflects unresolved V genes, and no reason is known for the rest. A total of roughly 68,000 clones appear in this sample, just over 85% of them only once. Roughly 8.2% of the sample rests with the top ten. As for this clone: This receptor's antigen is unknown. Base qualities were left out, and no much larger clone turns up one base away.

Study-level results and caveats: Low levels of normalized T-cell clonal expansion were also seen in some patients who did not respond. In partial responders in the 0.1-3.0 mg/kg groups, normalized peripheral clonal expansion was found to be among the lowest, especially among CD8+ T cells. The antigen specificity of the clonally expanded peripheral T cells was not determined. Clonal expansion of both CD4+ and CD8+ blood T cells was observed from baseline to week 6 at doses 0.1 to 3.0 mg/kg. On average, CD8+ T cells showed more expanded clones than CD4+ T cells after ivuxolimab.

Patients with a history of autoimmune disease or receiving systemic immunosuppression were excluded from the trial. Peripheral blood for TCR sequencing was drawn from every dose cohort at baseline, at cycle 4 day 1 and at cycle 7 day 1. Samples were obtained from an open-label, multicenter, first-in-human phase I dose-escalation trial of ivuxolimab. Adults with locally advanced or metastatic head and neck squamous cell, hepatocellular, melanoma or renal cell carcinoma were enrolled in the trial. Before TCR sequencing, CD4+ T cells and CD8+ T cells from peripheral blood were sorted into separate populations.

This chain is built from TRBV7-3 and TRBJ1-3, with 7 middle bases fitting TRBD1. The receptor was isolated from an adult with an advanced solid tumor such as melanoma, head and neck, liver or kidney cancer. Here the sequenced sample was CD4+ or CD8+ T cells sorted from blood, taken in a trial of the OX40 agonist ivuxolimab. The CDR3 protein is CASSSTGAGNTIYF. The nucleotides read TGTGCCAGCAGTTCCACAGGGGCTGGAAACACCATATATTTT.